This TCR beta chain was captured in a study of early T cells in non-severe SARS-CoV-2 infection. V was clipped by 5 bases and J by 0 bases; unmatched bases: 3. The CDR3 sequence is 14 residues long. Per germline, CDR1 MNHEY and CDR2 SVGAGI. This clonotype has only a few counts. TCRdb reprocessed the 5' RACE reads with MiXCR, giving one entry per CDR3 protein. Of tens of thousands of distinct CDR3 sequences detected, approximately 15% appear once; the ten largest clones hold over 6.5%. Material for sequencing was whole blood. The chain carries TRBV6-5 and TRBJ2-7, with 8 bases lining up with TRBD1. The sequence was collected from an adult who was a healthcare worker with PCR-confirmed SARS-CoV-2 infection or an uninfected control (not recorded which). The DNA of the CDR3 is TGTGCCAGCAGTAGACAGGGGAGCTCCTACGAGCAGTACTTC. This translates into CASSRQGSSYEQYF.